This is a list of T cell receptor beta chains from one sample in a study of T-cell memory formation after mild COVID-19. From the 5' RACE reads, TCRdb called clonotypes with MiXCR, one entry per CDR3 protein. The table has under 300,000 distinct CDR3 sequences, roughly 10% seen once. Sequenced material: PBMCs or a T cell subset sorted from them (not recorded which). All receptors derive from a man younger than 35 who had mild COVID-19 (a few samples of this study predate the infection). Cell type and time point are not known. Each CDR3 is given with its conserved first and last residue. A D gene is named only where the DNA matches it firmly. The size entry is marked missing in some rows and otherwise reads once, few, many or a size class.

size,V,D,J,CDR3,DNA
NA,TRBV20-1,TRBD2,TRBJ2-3,CSARDPLRGRASGVTDTQYF,TGCAGTGCTAGAGACCCGTTGAGGGGTCGGGCTAGCGGGGTGACAGATACGCAGTATTTT
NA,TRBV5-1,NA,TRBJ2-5,CASSLRAVGQETQYF,TGCGCCAGCAGCTTGAGGGCAGTGGGGCAAGAGACCCAGTACTTC
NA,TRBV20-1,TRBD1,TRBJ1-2,CSASSGDRDYGYTF,TGCAGCGCGAGTTCAGGGGACAGGGACTATGGCTACACCTTC
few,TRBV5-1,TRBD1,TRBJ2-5,CASSPRGLKTQYF,TGCGCCAGCAGCCCCAGGGGGCTAAAGACCCAGTACTTC
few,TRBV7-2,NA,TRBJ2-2,CASSLIPRRGPSGELFF,TGTGCCAGCAGCTTAATCCCTCGGAGGGGACCCTCCGGGGAGCTGTTTTTT
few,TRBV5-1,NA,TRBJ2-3,CASSSPSGNTQYF,TGCGCCAGCAGCTCACCATCAGGGAATACGCAGTATTTT
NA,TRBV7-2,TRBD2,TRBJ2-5,CASSYGLAGGETQYF,TGTGCCAGCAGCTACGGACTAGCGGGTGGGGAGACCCAGTACTTC
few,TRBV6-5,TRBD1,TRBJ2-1,CASRGDRVNNEQFF,TGTGCCAGCAGGGGGGACAGGGTGAACAATGAGCAGTTCTTC
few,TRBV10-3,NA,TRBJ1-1,CAISDPGSSGLGAFF,TGTGCCATCAGCGACCCGGGCTCCTCGGGATTGGGAGCTTTCTTT
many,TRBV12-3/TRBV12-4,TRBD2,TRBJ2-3,CASSHRLAGRTDTQYF,TGTGCCAGCAGTCACCGACTAGCGGGGCGCACAGATACGCAGTATTTT